Below are 23 T cell receptor beta chains sequenced from a single sample in a study of blood T cell repertoires in COVID-19 (dated by TCRdb to 2018 to 2020). Libraries were prepared through the immunoSEQ multiplex PCR assay. The table was pulled from immuneACCESS by TCRdb, which kept in-frame rearrangements only. Such tables lose some clones; where checked, under half of the loss comes from unresolved V genes, and the rest has no known cause. The sample has roughly 28,000 clones on record, 88% of them singletons. Jointly, the top ten make up about 8% of the sample. The sequenced sample was peripheral blood. These TCRs come from a woman aged 50 to 60 with active COVID-19.

The chain joins TRBV19 to TRBJ2-3, with D possibly TRBD2 on 6 matching bases. The germline V and J ends were trimmed by 3 bases and 1 base, with 8 bases remaining between them. The CDR3 consists of 14 residues. Germline-derived CDR1 and CDR2 are LNHDA and SQIVND (reference sequence). CDR3 residues: CASSMGGGTDTQYF. DNA of the CDR3: TGTGCCAGTAGTATGGGAGGAGGCACAGATACGCAGTATTTT.

The chain has TRBV28 and TRBJ1-6; TRBD1 might be the D (6 bases). Trimming removed 5 bases at V and 1 base at J, with 18 bases between. The CDR3 is 18 amino acids. The germline gives CDR1 MDHEN, CDR2 SYDVKM. CDR3 nucleotides: TGTGCCAGCAGTCTGACTGGACAGACGGGTTCCTATAATTCACCCCTCCACTTT. Its translation is CASSLTGQTGSYNSPLHF.

To note about this clone: This same CDR3 is encoded by further DNA sequences in the sample. This rearrangement joins TRBV5-1 to TRBJ2-7; TRBD1 might be the D (6 bases). The CDR3 totals 13 residues. From germline, CDR1 is SGHRS and CDR2 YFSETQ. V shed 2 bases and J shed 0 bases, with 6 bases lying between them. The CDR3 coding sequence is TGCGCCAGCAGCTTACAGGGCTCCTACGAGCAGTACTTC. This sequence encodes CASSLQGSYEQYF.

The rearrangement uses TRBV7-9 and TRBJ2-5; 11 bases line up with TRBD1. V shed 6 bases and J 1 base; nucleotides not matched to a gene: 7. Germline V gene data show CDR1 as SEHNR and CDR2 as FQNEAQ (reference sequence). This CDR3 has 16 amino acids. The CDR3 reads CASSPRTGGLQETQYF. The CDR3 nucleotides read TGTGCCAGCAGTCCCCGGACAGGGGGCCTCCAAGAGACCCAGTACTTC.

The J gene is TRBJ2-1, the V gene TRBV2; no definite D call. Trimming removed 4 bases from V and 4 bases from J, with 11 bases in between. Germline-derived CDR1 and CDR2 are SNHLY and FYNNEI. The CDR3 totals 14 residues. The CDR3 nucleotides are TGTGCCAGCAGTGTCACCACTCCATACAATGAGCAGTTCTTC. Protein: CASSVTTPYNEQFF.

This chain connects TRBV4-2 to TRBJ1-1; no clear D gene. Germline V lookup: CDR1 LGHNA, CDR2 YNFKEQ. This CDR3 is built from 15 residues. V lost 1 base, J lost 1 base, and 10 bases lay in between. This CDR3 is CASSQVGEGNTEAFF. CDR3 nucleotide sequence: TGTGCCAGCAGCCAAGTCGGGGAAGGGAACACTGAAGCTTTCTTT.

This clone came up once. J is TRBJ2-7 and V is TRBV20-1; D is unclear. Germline V gene data show CDR1 as DFQATT and CDR2 as SNEGSKA (reference sequence). The CDR3 is 14 amino acids. Trimming cost V 3 bases and J 1 base, with 13 bases left between them. As DNA, the CDR3 is TGCAGTGCTAGTAAGTTACCTAGGTCCTACGAGCAGTACTTC. Translating gives CSASKLPRSYEQYF.

The rearrangement joins TRBV18 to TRBJ2-7; the match to TRBD2 covers 14 bases. CDR1 is KGHSH, CDR2 LQKENI, per germline. The CDR3 runs 15 residues. V gave up 6 bases and J gave up 5 bases; unmatched junction bases: 6. The DNA of the CDR3 is TGTGCCAGCTCCCCGGGACTAGCGGGAGAAAACGAGCAGTACTTC. Its translation: CASSPGLAGENEQYF.

The V call is TRBV13, the J call TRBJ2-1, with 11 bases matching TRBD2. Germline V CDR1 and CDR2: PRHDT, FYEKMQ (reference sequence). CDR3 length: 17 residues. The V segment lost 0 bases and the J segment 5 bases; nucleotides outside the gene matches: 6. The CDR3 region is CASSLGSSGRRNNEQFF. CDR3 DNA: TGTGCCAGCAGCTTAGGGTCTAGCGGGAGGAGGAACAATGAGCAGTTCTTC.

V and J are TRBV11-1 and TRBJ1-1, with TRBD1 identical over 9 bases. V was pared by 1 base and J by 1 base, with 1 base of the junction left unmatched. There are 15 residues in the CDR3. Germline V lookup: CDR1 SGHAT, CDR2 FQDESV (reference sequence). The CDR3 is CASSLDRGRNTEAFF. For the CDR3, the DNA is TGTGCCAGCAGCTTAGACAGGGGGCGGAACACTGAAGCTTTCTTT.

The J gene is TRBJ2-6, the V gene TRBV7-8; TRBD1 matches at 11 bases. The CDR3 consists of 18 residues. Looked up from germline, CDR1 is SGHVS and CDR2 is FQNEAQ. V lost 1 base and J lost 0; bases outside the gene matches: 2. The CDR3 DNA sequence: TGTGCCAGCAGCTTAGACGGGACAGGGGGCTCTGGGGCCAACGTCCTGACTTTC. It encodes CASSLDGTGGSGANVLTF.

V usage is TRBV5-1 and J usage is TRBJ1-2; 7 bases fit TRBD1. Germline trimming cut 2 bases from V and 4 bases from J; bases unmatched to any gene: 14. CDR3 length: 17 residues. In germline, CDR1 is SGHRS, CDR2 YFSETQ. CDR3 coding DNA: TGCGCCAGCAGCTTACAAAGCCGACAGGGAATTTCCTATGGCTACACCTTC. This translates into CASSLQSRQGISYGYTF. The complete variable domain, with remaining parts taken from reference TRBV5-1 and TRBJ1-2, reads KAGVTQTPRYLIKTRGQQVTLSCSPISGHRSVSWYQQTPGQGLQFLFEYFSETQRNKGNFPGRFSGRQFSNSRSEMNVSTLELGDSALYLCASSLQSRQGISYGYTFGSGTRLTVV.

On this clone itself: This CDR3 is missing its conserved last phenylalanine or tryptophan, likely due to a read error. Because the CDR3's place on the DNA is in doubt, the DNA is left out and the CDR3 is given as listed by TCRdb. The chain combines TRBV30 with TRBJ1-2; the table gives TRBD1 as D, unverified against the DNA. The CDR3 has 13 residues if both end residues are counted. CDR1 GTSNPN and CDR2 SVGIG come from the germline V gene (reference sequence). The CDR3 reads CAWVLRDRGSVSI.

This chain joins TRBV7-9 and TRBJ1-3, with TRBD1 identical over 8 bases. V shed 11 bases and J 5 bases; nucleotides not matched to a gene: 8. There are 13 residues in the CDR3. Germline assignment: CDR1 SEHNR and CDR2 FQNEAQ (reference sequence). CDR3 loop: CAAGQGARNTIYF. The CDR3 nucleotides read TGTGCCGCGGGGCAGGGGGCAAGAAACACCATATATTTT.

The rearrangement joins TRBV9 to TRBJ1-3; 7 bases align to TRBD1. The CDR3 runs 16 residues. Per the germline V gene, CDR1 is SGDLS and CDR2 is YYNGEE. With 0 bases clipped from V and 3 bases from J, the junction kept 6 bases outside the gene matches. The CDR3 DNA reads TGTGCCAGCAGCGTAGGCCCAACAGGGGATGGAAACACCATATATTTT. Its translation: CASSVGPTGDGNTIYF.

This chain joins TRBV7-2 and TRBJ2-5; D possibly corresponds to TRBD1 (6 bases). The CDR3 has 13 amino acids. V was shortened by 5 bases and J by 3 bases, with 10 bases between the two germline ends. Germline loops: CDR1 SGHTA, CDR2 FQGNSA. The CDR3 nucleotides are TGTGCCAGCAGCATACAGGGAAAAGAGACCCAGTACTTC. This encodes CASSIQGKETQYF.

The chain joins TRBV2 to TRBJ1-5; 7 nucleotides match TRBD1. Germline V gives CDR1 SNHLY, CDR2 FYNNEI. The CDR3 contains 14 residues. Trimming took 8 bases from V and 3 from J; bases not matched to a gene: 7. The CDR3 loop reads CASRQGRNNQPQHF. In DNA, the CDR3 is TGTGCCAGCCGACAGGGTCGGAACAATCAGCCCCAGCATTTT.

This chain links TRBV27 with TRBJ2-3, with D unresolved. V lost 3 bases and J lost 1, with 5 bases in between. The CDR3 extends over 13 amino acids. CDR1 MNHEY and CDR2 SMNVEV come from the germline V gene (reference sequence). The CDR3: CASSFFGTDTQYF. The CDR3 DNA is TGTGCCAGCAGTTTCTTCGGCACAGATACGCAGTATTTT.

The J gene is TRBJ2-1, the V gene TRBV5-1; D unresolved. V lost 1 base and J 6 bases, leaving 11 bases between the germline ends. The length of the CDR3 is 14 residues. The germline gives CDR1 SGHRS, CDR2 YFSETQ. CDR3 in amino acids: CASSLLVSGNEQFF. For the CDR3, the DNA is TGCGCCAGCAGCTTGTTGGTGTCAGGCAATGAGCAGTTCTTC.

This chain uses TRBV19 with TRBJ1-5; 11 bases map to TRBD1. This CDR3 region has 16 residues. The trim removed 8 bases at V and 0 bases at J, leaving 6 bases unmatched. Germline V gene data show CDR1 as LNHDA and CDR2 as SQIVND (reference sequence). This CDR3 reads CASGGQGVYSNQPQHF. The CDR3 nucleotides are TGTGCCAGTGGGGGACAGGGGGTCTATAGCAATCAGCCCCAGCATTTT.

This clone was observed a handful of times. The chain carries TRBV27 and TRBJ2-1; 9 nucleotides line up with TRBD1. Germline V CDR1 and CDR2: MNHEY, SMNVEV (reference sequence). The CDR3 is 14 residues long. J was trimmed by 5 bases and V by 5 bases; bases with no gene match: 4. CDR3 nucleotides: TGTGCCAGCAGTAGTGGGACAGGGCACAATGAGCAGTTCTTC. As protein: CASSSGTGHNEQFF.

The V and J genes are TRBV6-1 and TRBJ1-2; D not resolved. The CDR3 consists of 15 residues. V was cut by 2 bases and J by 2 bases, with 12 bases left in between. Germline V lookup: CDR1 MNHNS, CDR2 SASEGT. CDR3 residues: CASSETLGRNYGYTF. CDR3 bases: TGTGCCAGCAGTGAAACTTTGGGCAGAAACTATGGCTACACCTTC.

This chain joins TRBV5-4 and TRBJ2-5, with 7 bases that match TRBD2. This CDR3 is 13 amino acids long. V shed 1 base, J shed 5 bases, and the junction held 2 bases outside the gene matches. CDR1 is SGHNT and CDR2 is YYREEE in the germline V gene (reference sequence). This CDR3 reads CASSLSGIETQYF. In DNA, the CDR3 is TGTGCCAGCAGCTTGAGCGGGATTGAGACCCAGTACTTC.